A selection of T cell receptor beta chains follows, all from one sample in a study of cytomegalovirus exposure and HLA in healthy donors. Here immunoSEQ multiplex PCR was the method, and the copy in TCRdb shows in-frame clones only, minus some. The sample includes around 130,000 clones, over 75% seen only once; the top ten take roughly 5.2%. Sequenced input: PBMCs. All receptors come from a man younger than 30 in good health and CMV-seropositive. The CDR3 runs from the conserved cysteine through the conserved F or W. Each record gives: J gene, clone size, D gene, V gene, CDR3 protein, CDR3 DNA. A D gene is named only where the DNA matches it firmly. Rows may omit the clone size; those that give it use once, few, many or a size class.

>TRBJ1-3|.|.|TRBV10-3
CAISESLGVAGNTIYF
TGTGCCATCAGTGAGTCGTTAGGGGTTGCTGGAAACACCATATATTTT
>TRBJ1-1|once|.|TRBV7-8
CASSLGDTVRPFF
TGTGCCAGCAGCTTAGGAGATACCGTGAGGCCTTTCTTT
>TRBJ2-7|.|TRBD1|TRBV13
CATRTGRSFGGEQYF
TGTGCCACCAGGACAGGTCGGTCCTTTGGGGGCGAGCAGTACTTC
>TRBJ2-1|few|TRBD2|TRBV4-1
CASSQLDLGLAGANEQFF
TGCGCCAGCAGCCAATTGGATCTAGGTCTAGCGGGGGCCAATGAGCAGTTCTTC
>TRBJ2-7|once|TRBD1|TRBV4-1
CASSQSQQGQGAGEQYF
TGCGCCAGCAGCCAAAGCCAACAGGGACAGGGGGCGGGCGAGCAGTACTTC
>TRBJ1-2|.|.|TRBV29-1
CSVSGAGKNYGYTF
TGCAGCGTTTCTGGGGCAGGCAAGAACTATGGCTACACCTTC
>TRBJ1-2|.|.|TRBV2
CASSEMAAGRGYTF
TGTGCCAGCAGTGAAATGGCGGCGGGTCGTGGCTACACCTTC
>TRBJ1-1|.|TRBD1|TRBV19
CASSTARAGGTEAFF
TGTGCCAGTAGTACCGCTCGCGCAGGGGGCACTGAAGCTTTCTTT
>TRBJ1-1|.|.|TRBV5-4
CASSGGAAHPNTEAFF
TGTGCCAGCAGCGGCGGGGCAGCGCACCCCAACACTGAAGCTTTCTTT
>TRBJ2-7|few|TRBD1|TRBV30
CAWVDRGYEQYF
TGTGCCTGGGTCGACAGGGGCTACGAGCAGTACTTC
>TRBJ1-2|.|.|TRBV2
CASSSGREDYGYTF
TGTGCCAGCAGTTCGGGGAGGGAAGACTATGGCTACACCTTC
>TRBJ2-6|.|.|TRBV10-3
CAISVGRGAGANVLTF
TGTGCCATCAGTGTTGGCAGGGGGGCTGGGGCCAACGTCCTGACTTTC
>TRBJ1-5|.|.|TRBV9
CASSARGGDQPQHF
TGTGCCAGCAGTGCCCGGGGTGGGGATCAGCCCCAGCATTTT
>TRBJ2-2|.|.|TRBV27
CASSREPNPITGELFF
TGTGCCAGCAGCCGTGAGCCAAACCCTATCACCGGGGAGCTGTTTTTT
>TRBJ1-5|.|TRBD1|TRBV7-9
CASSLTSGQGAFQPQHF
TGTGCCAGCAGCTTAACTTCGGGACAGGGGGCATTTCAGCCCCAGCATTTT
>TRBJ2-7|.|TRBD2|TRBV30
CAWFLAGGKQYF
TGTGCCTGGTTCCTAGCGGGGGGGAAGCAGTACTTC
>TRBJ2-2|.|.|TRBV7-6
CASSLAWKGANTGELFF
TGTGCCAGCAGCTTAGCGTGGAAGGGGGCGAACACCGGGGAGCTGTTTTTT
>TRBJ2-7|.|TRBD1|TRBV4-2
CASSQPGQGAIEQYF
TGTGCCAGCAGCCAACCGGGACAGGGGGCCATCGAGCAGTACTTC
>TRBJ2-3|.|.|TRBV7-8
CASSLSRLGTDTQYF
TGTGCCAGCAGCCTAAGCCGCTTGGGCACAGATACGCAGTATTTT
>TRBJ1-2|.|TRBD1|TRBV25-1
CASSVGTDYGYTF
TGTGCCAGCAGTGTTGGGACAGACTATGGCTACACCTTC
>TRBJ1-1|.|.|TRBV7-9
CASSFDTSNTEAFF
TGTGCCAGCAGCTTCGACACCTCGAACACTGAAGCTTTCTTT
>TRBJ2-1|.|TRBD2|TRBV9
CASSERTSGSHLSYNEQFF
TGTGCCAGCAGCGAACGGACTAGCGGGAGCCACCTCTCCTACAATGAGCAGTTCTTC
>TRBJ1-6|.|TRBD1|TRBV6-6
CASRDRGNSPLHF
TGTGCCAGCCGGGACAGGGGGAATTCACCCCTCCACTTT
>TRBJ2-1|.|TRBD2|TRBV11-2
CASSLLTSGFNEQFF
TGTGCCAGCAGCTTACTAACTAGCGGGTTCAATGAGCAGTTCTTC
>TRBJ2-7|.|.|TRBV5-1
CASSSGVGQSYEQYF
TGCGCCAGCAGTTCTGGCGTAGGACAGAGTTACGAGCAGTACTTC
>TRBJ2-3|.|.|TRBV27
CASSLSAGFTDTQYF
TGTGCCAGCAGTTTATCGGCGGGGTTCACAGATACGCAGTATTTT
>TRBJ1-2|.|.|TRBV7-2
CASSLPGISNYGYTF
TGTGCCAGCAGCTTACCAGGGATATCTAACTATGGCTACACCTTC
>TRBJ1-2|once|TRBD1|TRBV27
CAGSRGTGYLAGYTF
TGTGCCGGCAGTCGCGGGACAGGATACCTAGCTGGCTACACCTTC
>TRBJ2-7|.|TRBD1|TRBV28
CASSPGGTGAYEQYF
TGTGCCAGCAGTCCAGGGGGGACAGGGGCCTACGAGCAGTACTTC
>TRBJ2-4|.|.|TRBV7-9
CASSVGIAKNIQYF
TGTGCCAGCAGCGTGGGCATAGCCAAAAACATTCAGTACTTC
>TRBJ2-4|few|TRBD1|TRBV30
CAWGGQTKNIQYF
TGTGCCTGGGGGGGACAGACCAAAAACATTCAGTACTTC
>TRBJ1-1|.|.|TRBV20-1
CSASGETEAFF
TGCAGTGCTAGCGGGGAGACTGAAGCTTTCTTT
>TRBJ1-1|.|TRBD1|TRBV5-4
CASSSLDRVAFF
TGTGCCAGCAGCTCCTTGGACAGGGTAGCTTTCTTT
>TRBJ1-1|.|TRBD1|TRBV5-1
CASSLAGTGGTEAFF
TGCGCCAGCAGCTTGGCCGGGACAGGGGGCACTGAAGCTTTCTTT
>TRBJ2-5|.|TRBD1|TRBV4-2
CASSQGTGYQETQYF
TGTGCCAGCAGCCAAGGGACAGGGTACCAAGAGACCCAGTACTTC
>TRBJ1-1|few|.|TRBV6-1
CASSEGDWRGTEAFF
TGTGCCAGCAGTGAAGGTGATTGGAGGGGAACTGAAGCTTTCTTT
>TRBJ2-5|.|TRBD2|TRBV29-1
CSVASGGPQETQYF
TGCAGCGTTGCAAGCGGGGGGCCTCAAGAGACCCAGTACTTC
>TRBJ2-1|.|.|TRBV4-1
CASSQEEIQNNEQFF
TGCGCCAGCAGCCAAGAGGAGATTCAAAACAATGAGCAGTTCTTC
>TRBJ2-3|.|TRBD2|TRBV9
CASSVLAGMADTQYF
TGTGCCAGCAGCGTTCTAGCGGGAATGGCAGATACGCAGTATTTT
>TRBJ2-3|.|TRBD2|TRBV18
CASSSEAGGGTDTQYF
TGTGCCAGCTCATCTGAAGCGGGAGGTGGAACAGATACGCAGTATTTT
>TRBJ1-4|.|.|TRBV19
CASNEAGEKLFF
TGTGCCAGTAACGAAGCGGGCGAAAAACTGTTTTTT
>TRBJ2-7|.|TRBD2|TRBV5-1
CASSGGGYEQYF
TGCGCCAGCAGCGGGGGGGGCTACGAGCAGTACTTC
>TRBJ2-4|.|TRBD2|TRBV27
CASTSSGSTNIQYF
TGTGCCAGTACTTCTAGCGGGAGTACGAACATTCAGTACTTC
>TRBJ2-7|few|TRBD1|TRBV5-1
CASSLVPGQGHEQYF
TGCGCCAGCAGCCTAGTCCCGGGACAGGGGCACGAGCAGTACTTC
>TRBJ1-6|.|TRBD1|TRBV25-1
CASSEDRGRNNSPLHF
TGTGCCAGCAGTGAGGACAGGGGGAGAAATAATTCACCCCTCCACTTT
>TRBJ1-2|.|.|TRBV29-1
CSVSGGAGGYTF
TGCAGCGTTTCGGGGGGGGCAGGTGGCTACACCTTC
>TRBJ1-2|.|.|TRBV29-1
CSVEGGADYGYTF
TGCAGCGTTGAAGGTGGGGCGGACTATGGCTACACCTTC
>TRBJ2-3|.|TRBD2|TRBV15
CATSRGLAGVSTDTQYF
TGTGCCACCAGCAGAGGTCTAGCGGGGGTTAGCACAGATACGCAGTATTTT
>TRBJ2-3|.|TRBD2|TRBV5-1
CASSLVSGGSDTQYF
TGCGCCAGCAGCTTGGTTAGCGGGGGGTCAGATACGCAGTATTTT
>TRBJ2-5|once|TRBD2|TRBV27
CASSLGTSGGISETQYF
TGTGCCAGCAGTCTTGGGACTAGCGGGGGGATTTCGGAGACCCAGTACTTC
>TRBJ1-3|.|.|TRBV9
CASSPEGYGNTIYF
TGTGCCAGCAGCCCGGAGGGGTACGGAAACACCATATATTTT
>TRBJ2-7|.|TRBD2|TRBV4-1
CASSQPGTSLYEQYF
TGCGCCAGCAGCCAGCCCGGGACTAGCCTCTACGAGCAGTACTTC
>TRBJ2-7|.|TRBD2|TRBV6-6
CASSPSGRASYEQYF
TGTGCCAGCAGTCCTAGCGGGAGGGCCTCCTACGAGCAGTACTTC